The rows below give T cell receptor beta chains drawn from one sample of a study of blood T cells in healthy people across ages. MiXCR, applied by TCRdb to the 5' RACE reads, yields one record per CDR3 protein. Of approximately 780,000 distinct CDR3 sequences in the sample, around 25% were seen once. The same sample was also studied in work on T cells of mothers and their children.

The sequenced material came from blood. All receptors come from a boy younger than 18 in good health. Both conserved end residues are part of each CDR3. Each record gives: D gene, V gene, J gene, clone size, CDR3 protein, CDR3 DNA. A D gene is named only where the DNA matches it firmly. The size of a clone is reported for some rows only, either as once, few or many, or as a class for expanded clones.

d_call: NA
v_call: TRBV12-3/TRBV12-4
j_call: TRBJ2-7
clone_size: NA
cdr3_aa: CASSTVTGTPYEQYF
cdr3_nt: TGTGCCAGCTCCACCGTTACAGGGACCCCCTACGAGCAGTACTTC

d_call: NA
v_call: TRBV5-1
j_call: TRBJ1-4
clone_size: NA
cdr3_aa: CASRTGSGNEKLFF
cdr3_nt: TGCGCCAGCAGAACAGGGTCGGGGAATGAAAAACTGTTTTTT

d_call: NA
v_call: TRBV3-1
j_call: TRBJ2-7
clone_size: few
cdr3_aa: CASSQDTADALYEQYF
cdr3_nt: TGTGCCAGCAGCCAAGATACGGCAGACGCCCTCTACGAGCAGTACTTC

d_call: NA
v_call: TRBV30
j_call: TRBJ1-3
clone_size: NA
cdr3_aa: CAWSGQLEGNTIYF
cdr3_nt: TGTGCCTGGAGTGGACAGTTGGAGGGAAACACCATATATTTT

d_call: NA
v_call: TRBV6-5
j_call: TRBJ1-4
clone_size: NA
cdr3_aa: CASTKKDSSIEKLFF
cdr3_nt: TGTGCCAGCACCAAAAAGGACAGCAGTATTGAAAAACTGTTTTTT

d_call: NA
v_call: TRBV2
j_call: TRBJ1-4
clone_size: NA
cdr3_aa: CASTEGAEGNEKLFF
cdr3_nt: TGTGCCAGCACCGAAGGGGCCGAGGGTAATGAAAAACTGTTTTTT

d_call: NA
v_call: TRBV20-1
j_call: TRBJ2-5
clone_size: few
cdr3_aa: CSAETRETQYF
cdr3_nt: TGCAGTGCCGAGACGCGAGAGACCCAGTACTTC

d_call: NA
v_call: TRBV4-1
j_call: TRBJ2-5
clone_size: NA
cdr3_aa: CASSQDEGKETQYF
cdr3_nt: TGCGCCAGCAGCCAAGATGAGGGGAAAGAGACCCAGTACTTC

d_call: TRBD1
v_call: TRBV9
j_call: TRBJ1-3
clone_size: few
cdr3_aa: CASSGRTGAGNTIYF
cdr3_nt: TGTGCCAGCAGCGGGCGTACAGGGGCGGGAAACACCATATATTTT

d_call: TRBD2
v_call: TRBV7-8
j_call: TRBJ2-3
clone_size: NA
cdr3_aa: CASSPKLRASGLTDTQYF
cdr3_nt: TGTGCCAGCAGCCCAAAGCTCCGGGCTAGCGGGCTCACAGATACGCAGTATTTT

d_call: TRBD1
v_call: TRBV2
j_call: TRBJ2-5
clone_size: few
cdr3_aa: CASSVPVGTGGRGETQYF
cdr3_nt: TGTGCCAGCAGTGTCCCCGTCGGGACAGGGGGCAGGGGGGAGACCCAGTACTTC

d_call: NA
v_call: TRBV30
j_call: TRBJ1-4
clone_size: few
cdr3_aa: CAWSRRDKVEKLFF
cdr3_nt: TGTGCCTGGAGTAGACGCGATAAGGTCGAAAAACTGTTTTTT

d_call: NA
v_call: TRBV6-1
j_call: TRBJ2-4
clone_size: NA
cdr3_aa: CASSEYDSQGIQYF
cdr3_nt: TGTGCCAGCAGTGAATATGACAGTCAAGGCATTCAGTACTTC

d_call: TRBD2
v_call: TRBV13
j_call: TRBJ2-7
clone_size: NA
cdr3_aa: CASSPRGLAGVHSYEQYF
cdr3_nt: TGTGCCAGCAGCCCACGGGGACTAGCGGGGGTTCACTCCTACGAGCAGTACTTC

d_call: NA
v_call: TRBV2
j_call: TRBJ2-1
clone_size: NA
cdr3_aa: CASSLLGRTAHNEQFF
cdr3_nt: TGTGCCAGCTCTCTACTGGGGCGGACGGCCCACAATGAGCAGTTCTTC

d_call: TRBD1
v_call: TRBV7-9
j_call: TRBJ2-1
clone_size: few
cdr3_aa: CASSWGQSSYNEQFF
cdr3_nt: TGTGCCAGCAGCTGGGGACAGTCCTCCTACAATGAGCAGTTCTTC

d_call: NA
v_call: TRBV12-3/TRBV12-4
j_call: TRBJ2-1
clone_size: NA
cdr3_aa: CASGNPVYNEQFF
cdr3_nt: TGTGCCAGCGGGAATCCGGTGTACAATGAGCAGTTCTTC

d_call: TRBD1
v_call: TRBV12-3/TRBV12-4
j_call: TRBJ2-7
clone_size: many
cdr3_aa: CASSFGTDYEQYF
cdr3_nt: TGTGCCAGCAGTTTCGGGACAGACTACGAGCAGTACTTC

d_call: TRBD2
v_call: TRBV12-3/TRBV12-4
j_call: TRBJ2-5
clone_size: NA
cdr3_aa: CASRTTLAGAPGETQYF
cdr3_nt: TGTGCCAGCAGGACGACTCTAGCGGGGGCCCCCGGGGAGACCCAGTACTTC

d_call: NA
v_call: TRBV12-3/TRBV12-4
j_call: TRBJ2-5
clone_size: few
cdr3_aa: CASSPDHGAKETQYF
cdr3_nt: TGTGCCAGCAGCCCGGACCATGGGGCCAAAGAGACCCAGTACTTC

d_call: TRBD2
v_call: TRBV10-3
j_call: TRBJ2-2
clone_size: NA
cdr3_aa: CAIQRGENTGELFF
cdr3_nt: TGTGCCATCCAGCGGGGGGAGAACACCGGGGAGCTGTTTTTT

d_call: TRBD2
v_call: TRBV6-6
j_call: TRBJ2-5
clone_size: few
cdr3_aa: CASSRTGTRSETQYF
cdr3_nt: TGTGCCAGCAGTCGTACCGGGACTAGATCGGAGACCCAGTACTTC

d_call: TRBD2
v_call: TRBV29-1
j_call: TRBJ2-7
clone_size: NA
cdr3_aa: CSVAVAGDSYEQYF
cdr3_nt: TGCAGCGTTGCAGTAGCGGGGGACTCCTACGAGCAGTACTTC

d_call: NA
v_call: TRBV5-1
j_call: TRBJ2-5
clone_size: NA
cdr3_aa: CASSFAGTSLETQYF
cdr3_nt: TGCGCCAGCAGCTTCGCCGGGACAAGCCTGGAGACCCAGTACTTC

d_call: TRBD1
v_call: TRBV12-3/TRBV12-4
j_call: TRBJ2-3
clone_size: NA
cdr3_aa: CASRDRVAADTQYF
cdr3_nt: TGTGCCAGCAGGGACAGGGTTGCCGCAGATACGCAGTATTTT

d_call: TRBD1
v_call: TRBV28
j_call: TRBJ2-5
clone_size: NA
cdr3_aa: CASSQRTGRETQYF
cdr3_nt: TGTGCCAGCAGTCAACGGACAGGGCGAGAGACCCAGTACTTC

d_call: TRBD2
v_call: TRBV7-2
j_call: TRBJ2-1
clone_size: NA
cdr3_aa: CASNAGLAGGRSSYNEQFF
cdr3_nt: TGTGCCAGCAACGCCGGGCTAGCGGGGGGAAGGAGCTCCTACAATGAGCAGTTCTTC

d_call: TRBD1
v_call: TRBV10-3
j_call: TRBJ2-7
clone_size: NA
cdr3_aa: CATGTGDGHEQYF
cdr3_nt: TGTGCCACCGGGACAGGGGACGGTCACGAGCAGTACTTC

d_call: NA
v_call: TRBV15
j_call: TRBJ1-6
clone_size: few
cdr3_aa: CATSRADLSPLHF
cdr3_nt: TGTGCCACCAGCAGAGCGGATCTTTCACCCCTCCACTTT

d_call: TRBD2
v_call: TRBV20-1
j_call: TRBJ2-5
clone_size: few
cdr3_aa: CSAHLPRGGQETQYF
cdr3_nt: TGCAGTGCTCACCTCCCTCGCGGGGGGCAAGAGACCCAGTACTTC

d_call: NA
v_call: TRBV9
j_call: TRBJ2-7
clone_size: once
cdr3_aa: CASSVGGTVTTYEQYF
cdr3_nt: TGTGCCAGCAGCGTGGGGGGGACAGTCACTACCTACGAGCAGTACTTC